The 2 T cell receptor beta chains below all came from one sample that was sequenced in a study of T cells after yellow fever vaccination. TCRdb used MiXCR to reprocess the 5' RACE reads, holding one entry per CDR3 protein. Of some 240,000 distinct CDR3 sequences listed, approximately 3% were seen once; the top ten hold approximately 3%. Sequencing used CD4+ T cells sorted from PBMCs, obtained 10 days after the yellow fever booster vaccination. These receptors all stem from a man between 18 and 29 years old who received the YFV17D yellow fever vaccine.

This clonotype turned up a few times. The chain employs TRBV5-4 and TRBJ1-2; the match to TRBD1 covers 9 bases. CDR1 SGHNT and CDR2 YYREEE come from the germline V gene (reference sequence). The CDR3 consists of 17 residues. The junction had 16 bases not matched to a gene; V was cut back by 2 bases and J by 8 bases. The DNA of the CDR3 is TGTGCCAGCAGCTTTGGCGGGCCGCCCGGGACAGGGCGAGGCTACACCTTC. It translates to CASSFGGPPGTGRGYTF.

The chain is built from TRBV7-2 and TRBJ2-7; 9 positions match TRBD1. V was clipped by 3 bases and J by 6 bases; unmatched bases: 9. The length of the CDR3 is 15 residues. Per germline, CDR1 SGHTA and CDR2 FQGNSA. The CDR3 protein is CASSFTGTGPVEQYF. The CDR3 bases are TGTGCCAGCAGCTTTACCGGGACAGGGCCTGTCGAGCAGTACTTC.